The 2 T cell receptor beta chains listed next were all sequenced from one sample in a study of blood T cell repertoires in COVID-19 (dated by TCRdb to 2020 to 2022). Preparation of the library involved the immunoSEQ multiplex PCR assay. The clones in this table, taken by TCRdb from immuneACCESS, are in-frame only. Not every clone is retained; where verified, under half of the shortfall comes from an unresolved V gene, and the cause of the rest is unknown. The sample table shows some 220,000 clones, and about 84% are seen once. The top ten clones comprise 9.5% to 15% of the sample. The sequencing input was peripheral blood. The receptors come from a human donor in a cohort sampled during active COVID-19.

This clone appeared a single time. The chain has TRBV5-6 and TRBJ2-1; 11 positions match TRBD2. J lost 12 bases, V lost 4 bases, and 15 bases had no gene match. The CDR3 is 16 amino acids. Germline V gene sequence: CDR1 SGHDT, CDR2 YYEEEE. The CDR3 reads CASSLHSLAGALMQFF. Written as DNA, the CDR3 is TGTGCCAGCAGCCTGCACTCACTAGCGGGGGCCCTAATGCAGTTCTTC.

This clone was detected only a few times. A read error may account for a junction end that differs from germline. The chain couples TRBV4-2 to TRBJ2-3; the match to TRBD1 covers 7 bases. Germline V gene sequence: CDR1 LGHNA, CDR2 YNFKEQ. The CDR3 consists of 13 residues. CDR3 amino acids: CASSQGQADTQYF. The CDR3 DNA follows: TGTGCCAGCAGTCAAGGACAGGCGGATACGCAGTATTTT.